The rows below give T cell receptor beta chains drawn from one sample of a study of shared clonotypes between healthy human individuals. Method: immunoSEQ multiplex PCR; TCRdb's copy keeps in-frame clones and lacks some. The sample consists of roughly 590,000 clones, less than 97% of them appearing once. The material sequenced was naive CD8+ T cells sorted from blood. The origin of the receptors is a woman aged 30 to 39 in good health. Both conserved end residues are part of each CDR3. The order of the fields is D gene, clone size, V gene, J gene, CDR3 protein, CDR3 DNA. The D gene is left open where the match is weak. A row's size may be missing; if present it is once, few, many or a size class.

TRBD1	-	TRBV4-1	TRBJ2-7	CASSQDGWDSTYEQYF	TGCGCCAGCAGCCAAGATGGGTGGGACAGTACCTACGAGCAGTACTTC
-	-	TRBV6-6	TRBJ2-7	CASSYSVGDYEQYF	TGTGCCAGCAGTTACTCGGTGGGCGACTACGAGCAATACTTC
-	-	TRBV19	TRBJ2-3	CASSIQDHTDTQYF	TGTGCCAGTAGTATACAGGACCACACAGATACGCAGTATTTT
-	-	TRBV27	TRBJ1-1	CASRETAGGFTEAFF	TGTGCCAGCAGGGAGACAGCGGGGGGTTTCACTGAAGCTTTCTTT
-	-	TRBV6-5	TRBJ2-7	CASSYPGRGVSEQYF	TGTGCCAGCAGTTACCCCGGACGGGGAGTGAGCGAGCAGTACTTC
-	-	TRBV10-2	TRBJ2-7	CASSAGFYEQYF	TGCGCCAGCAGTGCTGGGTTCTACGAGCAGTACTTC
-	-	TRBV21-1	TRBJ1-1	CASSKKGYITGKDTEAFF	TGTGCCAGCAGCAAAAAGGGATATATTACAGGGAAGGACACTGAAGCTTTCTTT
TRBD2	-	TRBV6-6	TRBJ2-7	CASSYHTSVEQYF	TGTGCCAGCAGTTACCACACTAGCGTCGAGCAGTACTTC
-	-	TRBV7-9	TRBJ2-5	CASSLEALRGGDETQYF	TGTGCCAGCAGCTTAGAAGCTTTAAGGGGGGGCGACGAGACCCAGTACTTC
-	-	TRBV10-3	TRBJ2-3	CAISESGRREPTDTQYF	TGTGCCATCAGTGAGTCGGGCAGGAGGGAACCCACAGATACGCAGTATTTT
TRBD2	-	TRBV4-1	TRBJ2-2	CASSQDAGGLITGELFF	TGCGCCAGCAGCCAAGATGCGGGAGGGCTAATCACCGGGGAGCTGTTTTTT
-	-	TRBV27	TRBJ2-3	CASSLSFGTQYF	TGTGCCAGCAGTTTATCGTTCGGTACGCAGTATTTT
-	-	TRBV19	TRBJ2-7	CASSIVGTYEQYF	TGTGCCAGTAGTATTGTCGGGACCTACGAGCAGTACTTC
TRBD2	-	TRBV11-2	TRBJ2-2	CASSPGLAGVVVGELFF	TGTGCCAGCAGCCCGGGACTAGCGGGAGTAGTGGTCGGGGAGCTGTTTTTT
-	-	TRBV4-1	TRBJ2-1	CASSQVSGSYNEQFF	TGCGCCAGCAGCCAAGTTAGCGGATCCTACAATGAGCAGTTCTTC
-	-	TRBV27	TRBJ1-1	CASSYEGSQTEAFF	TGTGCCAGCAGTTATGAGGGGAGTCAGACTGAAGCTTTCTTT
-	-	TRBV28	TRBJ1-1	CASSSIPSSTEAFF	TGTGCCAGCAGTTCGATCCCATCCTCCACTGAAGCTTTCTTT
TRBD2	-	TRBV28	TRBJ2-1	CASSYPPILTSLFNEQFF	TGTGCCAGCAGTTACCCCCCTATCCTGACTAGCCTGTTTAATGAGCAGTTCTTC
-	-	TRBV28	TRBJ1-5	CASSIGGLQPQHF	TGTGCCAGCAGTATAGGGGGACTTCAGCCCCAGCATTTT
TRBD1	-	TRBV7-6	TRBJ1-4	CASSRDRGEKLFF	TGTGCCAGCAGCCGGGACAGGGGAGAAAAACTGTTTTTT
TRBD2	-	TRBV7-6	TRBJ2-1	CASSDMEGLALNEQFF	TGTGCCAGCAGCGACATGGAGGGACTAGCGCTAAATGAGCAGTTCTTC
-	-	TRBV10-1	TRBJ2-7	CASSESGTYEQYF	TGCGCCAGCAGTGAGTCGGGGACCTACGAGCAGTACTTC
-	-	TRBV10-3	TRBJ2-7	CAISDLETFLYEQYF	TGTGCCATCAGTGATCTCGAGACGTTCCTATACGAGCAGTACTTC
TRBD2	-	TRBV7-9	TRBJ2-1	CASSLMSGRMYDEQFF	TGTGCCAGCAGCTTAATGTCCGGGAGGATGTACGATGAGCAGTTCTTC
-	-	TRBV28	TRBJ1-2	CASQALRDVWEVNYGYTF	TGTGCCAGCCAGGCCTTACGGGACGTGTGGGAGGTTAACTATGGCTACACCTTC
TRBD2	-	TRBV25-1	TRBJ2-1	CASSDSLAGGEQEQFF	TGTGCCAGCAGTGACTCGCTAGCGGGAGGGGAACAGGAGCAGTTCTTC
-	-	TRBV5-4	TRBJ1-5	CASSRHGGNQPQHF	TGTGCCAGCAGCCGCCATGGGGGGAATCAGCCCCAGCATTTT
-	-	TRBV19	TRBJ1-1	CASTYGENTEAFF	TGTGCCAGTACCTATGGTGAGAACACTGAAGCTTTCTTT
-	-	TRBV19	TRBJ1-1	CASSIVSRGTEAFF	TGTGCCAGTAGTATAGTGAGCAGGGGCACTGAAGCTTTCTTT
TRBD1	-	TRBV28	TRBJ1-2	CASSLVGTGDDYTF	TGTGCCAGCAGTTTAGTGGGGACAGGGGACGACTACACCTTC
-	-	TRBV9	TRBJ2-2	CASSGEMNTGELFF	TGTGCCAGCAGCGGAGAAATGAACACCGGGGAGCTGTTTTTT
-	few	TRBV6-5	TRBJ1-1	CASSYSVDSEAFF	TGTGCCAGCAGTTACTCTGTCGACAGTGAAGCTTTCTTT
-	-	TRBV27	TRBJ2-2	CASSLSPVVTGELFF	TGTGCCAGCAGTTTAAGCCCCGTGGTAACCGGGGAGCTGTTTTTT
-	-	TRBV2	TRBJ2-7	CASSESLTYEQYF	TGTGCCAGCAGTGAATCCCTCACCTACGAGCAGTACTTC
TRBD2	once	TRBV25-1	TRBJ2-7	CASSEDGTSKTYEQYF	TGTGCCAGCAGTGAAGACGGGACTAGCAAAACCTACGAGCAGTACTTC
-	-	TRBV4-1	TRBJ2-2	CASSQILGDTGELFF	TGCGCCAGCAGCCAAATCCTAGGGGACACCGGGGAGCTGTTTTTT
-	-	TRBV27	TRBJ2-7	CASSHTDGYEQYF	TGTGCCAGCAGTCATACGGACGGATACGAGCAGTACTTC
-	-	TRBV5-1	TRBJ2-7	CASSRPDTMTYEQYF	TGCGCCAGCAGCCGTCCCGATACGATGACCTACGAGCAGTACTTC
-	-	TRBV19	TRBJ1-1	CASTFDTEAFF	TGTGCCAGTACCTTTGACACTGAAGCTTTCTTT
-	-	TRBV29-1	TRBJ1-1	CSVQEEIVRGTEAFF	TGCAGCGTGCAGGAAGAGATCGTGAGGGGCACTGAAGCTTTCTTT
TRBD2	-	TRBV28	TRBJ2-7	CASDSGSPYEQYF	TGTGCCAGCGATAGCGGGAGTCCCTACGAGCAGTACTTC
-	-	TRBV5-1	TRBJ2-1	CASRRRVQGDNEQFF	TGCGCCAGCCGGCGGAGGGTCCAGGGCGACAATGAGCAGTTCTTC
-	-	TRBV7-6	TRBJ1-1	CASSLTVMNTEAFF	TGTGCCAGCAGCTTGACAGTCATGAACACTGAAGCTTTCTTT
-	-	TRBV13	TRBJ1-2	CASSLGGTYGYTF	TGTGCCAGCAGCTTAGGGGGGACATATGGCTACACCTTC
-	-	TRBV13	TRBJ2-3	CASRTRGGTGDVDTQYF	TGTGCCAGCAGAACACGGGGTGGGACGGGGGATGTGGATACGCAGTATTTT
-	-	TRBV7-3	TRBJ2-7	CASAPGLIYEQYF	TGTGCCAGCGCACCGGGACTTATCTACGAGCAGTACTTC
TRBD2	-	TRBV6-1	TRBJ2-7	CATTLAGGGEQYF	TGTGCCACGACCCTAGCGGGAGGAGGCGAGCAGTACTTC